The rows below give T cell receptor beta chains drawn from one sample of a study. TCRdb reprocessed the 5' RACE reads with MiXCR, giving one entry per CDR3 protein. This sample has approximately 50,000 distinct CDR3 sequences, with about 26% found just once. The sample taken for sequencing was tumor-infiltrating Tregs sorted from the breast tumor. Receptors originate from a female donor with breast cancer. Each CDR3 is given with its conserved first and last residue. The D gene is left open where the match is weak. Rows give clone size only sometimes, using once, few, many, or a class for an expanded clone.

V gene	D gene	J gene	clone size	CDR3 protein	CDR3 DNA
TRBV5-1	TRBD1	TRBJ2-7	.	CASSKQTGGGYEQYF	TGCGCCAGCAGCAAACAAACAGGGGGCGGCTACGAGCAGTACTTC
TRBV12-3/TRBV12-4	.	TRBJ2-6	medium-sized	CASSLGSPGANVLTF	TGTGCCAGCAGTTTAGGTAGCCCTGGGGCCAACGTCCTGACTTTC
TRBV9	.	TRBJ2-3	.	CASSVATGDTQYF	TGTGCCAGCAGCGTAGCTACGGGAGATACGCAGTATTTT
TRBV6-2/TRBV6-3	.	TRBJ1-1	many	CASSSRTSNTEAFF	TGTGCCAGCAGTTCGCGGACGTCAAACACTGAAGCTTTCTTT
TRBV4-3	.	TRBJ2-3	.	CASSQGVGARTDTQYF	TGCGCCAGCAGCCAAGGAGTAGGGGCCCGGACAGATACGCAGTATTTT
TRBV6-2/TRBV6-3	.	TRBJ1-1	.	CASDYRASNTEAFF	TGTGCCAGTGACTACAGGGCTTCGAACACTGAAGCTTTCTTT
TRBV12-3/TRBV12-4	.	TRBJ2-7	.	CASSSLGYEQYF	TGTGCCAGCAGTTCATTAGGCTACGAGCAGTACTTC
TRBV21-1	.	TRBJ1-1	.	CASSKYRPHTEAFF	TGTGCCAGCAGCAAATATCGACCCCACACTGAAGCTTTCTTT
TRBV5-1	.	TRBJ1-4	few	CASSLGANRANEKLFF	TGCGCCAGCAGCTTGGGGGCCAACAGGGCTAATGAAAAACTGTTTTTT
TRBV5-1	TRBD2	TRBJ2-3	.	CASKETSGREIWLRTDTQYF	TGCGCCAGCAAGGAGACTAGCGGGAGGGAAATATGGCTGCGCACAGATACGCAGTATTTT
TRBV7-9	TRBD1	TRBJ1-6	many	CASSSGQGEGSPLHF	TGTGCCAGCAGCTCCGGACAGGGGGAAGGGTCACCCCTCCACTTT
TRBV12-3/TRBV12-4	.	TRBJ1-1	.	CASTHLGDTEAFF	TGTGCCAGCACCCATTTAGGGGACACTGAAGCTTTCTTT
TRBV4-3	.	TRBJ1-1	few	CASSHGGGREAFF	TGCGCCAGCAGCCACGGGGGGGGAAGGGAAGCTTTCTTT
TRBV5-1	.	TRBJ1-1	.	CASSLQTDTEAFF	TGCGCCAGCAGCCTCCAGACTGACACTGAAGCTTTCTTT
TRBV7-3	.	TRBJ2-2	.	CASSRTGSSSSGELFF	TGTGCCAGCAGCCGAACCGGGTCCTCATCCAGCGGGGAGCTGTTTTTT
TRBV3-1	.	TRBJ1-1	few	CASSLSDLNTEAFF	TGTGCCAGCAGCCTATCGGACCTGAACACTGAAGCTTTCTTT
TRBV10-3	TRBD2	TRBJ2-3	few	CAISGTRTKDTQYF	TGTGCCATCAGTGGGACTAGGACCAAAGATACGCAGTATTTT
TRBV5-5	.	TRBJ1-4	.	CASGDSGLSNEKLFF	TGTGCCAGCGGCGACAGCGGCCTTTCTAATGAAAAACTGTTTTTT
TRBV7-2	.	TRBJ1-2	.	CASSLARTMYGYTF	TGTGCCAGCAGCTTAGCGCGGACAATGTATGGCTACACCTTC
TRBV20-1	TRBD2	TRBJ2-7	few	CSARPWRGVSYEQYF	TGCAGTGCTAGACCGTGGCGGGGGGTCTCCTACGAGCAGTACTTC
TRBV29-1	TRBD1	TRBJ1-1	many	CSVEGQDRNQGTEAFF	TGCAGCGTTGAGGGACAGGATAGAAATCAGGGGACTGAAGCTTTCTTT
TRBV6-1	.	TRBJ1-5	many	CASRETGINQPQHF	TGTGCCAGCAGAGAGACAGGTATCAATCAGCCCCAGCATTTT
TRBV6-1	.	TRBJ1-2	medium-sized	CASSDRRSGYTF	TGTGCCAGCAGTGATAGGCGTTCTGGCTACACCTTC
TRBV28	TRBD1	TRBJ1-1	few	CATLGDSRTAFF	TGTGCCACCCTAGGGGACAGCAGGACGGCTTTCTTT
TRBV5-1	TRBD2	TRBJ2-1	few	CASSLRTSGYNNEQFF	TGCGCCAGCAGCTTACGTACTAGCGGTTATAACAATGAGCAGTTCTTC
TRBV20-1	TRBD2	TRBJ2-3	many	CSARDPGAGGGTDTQYF	TGCAGTGCTAGAGATCCGGGAGCGGGGGGAGGCACAGATACGCAGTATTTT
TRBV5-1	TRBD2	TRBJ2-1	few	CASSLYGGTNEQFF	TGCGCCAGCAGCTTGTACGGGGGGACCAATGAGCAGTTCTTC
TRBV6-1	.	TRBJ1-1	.	CAISPSSTRGRGTEAFF	TGTGCCATCAGTCCATCTTCAACTAGGGGTCGGGGCACTGAAGCTTTCTTT
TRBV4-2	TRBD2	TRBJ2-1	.	CASSHAPRAGLGNEQFF	TGTGCCAGCAGCCATGCCCCAAGAGCGGGGTTAGGGAATGAGCAGTTCTTC
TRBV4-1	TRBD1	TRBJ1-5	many	CASSHDRTGPTRPQHF	TGCGCCAGCAGCCACGACCGGACAGGCCCTACCCGGCCCCAGCATTTT
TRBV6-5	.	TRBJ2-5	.	CASTQGNQETQYF	TGTGCCAGCACCCAGGGAAACCAGGAGACCCAGTACTTC
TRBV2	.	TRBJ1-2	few	CASSPSGSGYTF	TGTGCCAGCAGTCCCTCGGGGAGCGGCTACACCTTC
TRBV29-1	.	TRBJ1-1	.	CSARTQNTEAFF	TGCAGCGCCCGGACCCAGAACACTGAAGCTTTCTTT
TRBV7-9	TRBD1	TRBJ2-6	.	CASSRINLDRDGANVLTF	TGTGCCAGCAGCCGAATAAACCTAGACAGGGATGGGGCCAACGTCCTGACTTTC
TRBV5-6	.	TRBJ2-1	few	CASRKSDEQFF	TGTGCCAGCAGGAAGAGCGATGAGCAGTTCTTC
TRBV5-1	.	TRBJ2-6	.	CASGLQGASGANVLTF	TGCGCCAGCGGCTTGCAGGGCGCTTCTGGGGCCAACGTCCTGACTTTC
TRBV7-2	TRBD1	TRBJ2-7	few	CASSLEGAGNYEQYF	TGTGCCAGCAGCTTAGAGGGGGCAGGAAACTACGAGCAGTACTTC
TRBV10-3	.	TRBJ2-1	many	CAIQRHNEQFF	TGTGCCATCCAGCGGCACAATGAGCAGTTCTTC
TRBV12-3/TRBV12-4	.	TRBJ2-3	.	CASSFPDTQYF	TGTGCCAGCAGTTTCCCCGATACGCAGTATTTT
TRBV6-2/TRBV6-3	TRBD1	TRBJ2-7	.	CASSPEYQTGGNF	TGTGCCAGCAGCCCCGAATACCAGACAGGGGGAAACTTC
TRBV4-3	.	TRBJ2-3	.	CASSQDPGSGADTQYF	TGCGCCAGCAGCCAAGATCCGGGGTCAGGGGCAGATACGCAGTATTTT
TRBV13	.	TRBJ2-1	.	CATNRRGGADNEHFF	TGTGCCACCAACCGGCGGGGCGGAGCCGACAATGAGCATTTCTTC
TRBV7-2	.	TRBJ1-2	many	CASSSGQNYGYTF	TGTGCCAGCAGCTCAGGACAGAACTATGGCTACACCTTC
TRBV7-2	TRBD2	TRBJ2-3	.	CASSLVGTSGSTDTQYF	TGTGCCAGCAGCTTAGTTGGGACTAGCGGGAGCACAGATACGCAGTATTTT
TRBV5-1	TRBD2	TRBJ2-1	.	CASSAAGTSGYNEQFF	TGCGCCAGCAGCGCTGCCGGTACTAGCGGATACAATGAGCAGTTCTTC
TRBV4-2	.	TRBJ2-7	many	CASSQGGHGGRTSYEQYF	TGTGCCAGCAGCCAAGGTGGCCACGGGGGGCGGACCTCCTACGAGCAGTACTTC
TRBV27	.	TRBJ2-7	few	CASSSGLDPEQYF	TGTGCCAGCAGTTCCGGGCTAGATCCCGAGCAGTACTTC
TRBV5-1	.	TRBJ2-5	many	CASSLASVSAETQYF	TGCGCCAGCAGCTTGGCCTCGGTTTCGGCAGAGACCCAGTACTTC
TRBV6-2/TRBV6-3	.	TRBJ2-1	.	CASSQLAAQYNEQFF	TGTGCCAGCAGTCAATTAGCGGCGCAGTACAATGAGCAGTTCTTC
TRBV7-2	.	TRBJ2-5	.	CASSAPRVSESQYF	TGTGCCAGCAGCGCCCCCCGGGTCTCAGAGTCCCAGTACTTC
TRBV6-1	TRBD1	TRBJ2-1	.	CASSEWTGSNNEQFF	TGTGCCAGCAGTGAATGGACAGGATCCAACAATGAGCAGTTCTTC
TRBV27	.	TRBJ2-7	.	CASTPYEQYF	TGTGCCAGCACCCCCTACGAGCAGTACTTC
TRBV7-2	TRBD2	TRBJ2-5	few	CASSLVGGRAGETQYF	TGTGCCAGCAGCTTAGTGGGCGGGAGGGCCGGCGAGACCCAGTACTTC
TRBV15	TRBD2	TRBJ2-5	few	CATSTLAGSGETQYF	TGTGCCACCAGCACTCTAGCGGGTTCCGGAGAGACCCAGTACTTC
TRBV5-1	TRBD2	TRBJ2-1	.	CASSWASGTGGEQFF	TGCGCCAGCAGCTGGGCTAGCGGGACCGGAGGTGAGCAGTTCTTC